The text below deals with one TCR beta chain. Its antigen is currently not known. It has no much larger one-base neighbor in the sample; base qualities were not kept. Peripheral blood CD8+ and CD4+ T cells from healthy donors, Susac syndrome patients and multiple sclerosis patients were profiled by high-throughput TCR beta sequencing. Healthy donors were included as age- and sex-matched controls. Bulk CD8+ and CD4+ T cells were purified by magnetic negative isolation, while CD8+ TEMRA cells were enriched using FACS. Blood was collected in EDTA tubes and processed within 24 hours, with PBMCs isolated through density gradient centrifugation. PBMCs intended for TCR sequencing were cryopreserved in liquid nitrogen and thawed later in a water bath at 37 degrees C. A purity of at least 90% was achieved for sorted or isolated CD4+, CD8+ and CD8+ TEMRA cells. V ends up 4 bases short and J 5 bases short, with an unmatched junction base count of 9. Taken from the germline V gene, the CDR1 and CDR2 loops are SGHRS and YFSETQ. The CDR3 runs 15 amino acids, cysteine and phenylalanine included. This entry keeps only the CDR3 DNA: 45 bases, framed from base 1.

The data were obtained in a study of CD8 T cells in Susac syndrome (dated by TCRdb to about 2019). About the study as a whole: Repertoire sequencing was used to test whether CD8+ T cell activation and differentiation in Susac syndrome was antigen driven. CD8+ T cell repertoire clonality was compared between 12 healthy donors, about 14 Susac syndrome patients and roughly 15 multiple sclerosis patients.

RNA was extracted with the RNeasy kit and about 0.5 to 1 ug was reverse transcribed using random hexamers. TCR beta CDR3 regions were amplified with the immunoSEQ multiplex PCR assay covering 54 Vbeta and 13 Jbeta segments. PCR amplification bias was corrected using a synthetic template baseline for primer optimization and computational correction. For the original study's pipeline: Reads were annotated to V, D and J genes per IMGT and analyzed with immunoSEQ Analyzer, keeping only productive sequences. To calculate clonality, Shannon entropy was normalized by log2 of the number of productive unique sequences and then subtracted from one. Public and private clones were assessed among the 100 most prevalent clones of each patient and control. Clones were defined as Susac-specific if absent from the healthy and MS cohorts, from around 1,000 published viral clones and from other ImmuneACCESS disease sequences. TCRdb redid the processing of the public reads, applying fastp at Q25 and MiXCR, and retained in-frame beta chains. A single entry per CDR3 protein holds the most common genes and DNA from its merged rows. For this entry, the V and J calls and clone size follow TCRdb and not the study's own pipeline. The table for this sample lists approximately 120,000 distinct CDR3 sequences; around 90% of them were counted only once. Approximately 0.12% of the sample is held by the ten biggest clonotypes.

The paper as a whole reports these results and caveats: The TCR sequencing and HLA analysis was acknowledged to have included a relatively small number of individuals.

The sample consisted of CD8+ T cells from PBMCs. The TCR sequence derives from a human donor in good health. The receptor chain draws on TRBV5-1 and TRBJ2-7; 10 junctional bases match TRBD1. The sequenced DNA is TGCGCCAGCAGCGAACGGAGACAGGGGGCACACGAGCAGTACTTC. It is translated as CASSERRQGAHEQYF.